A few counts support the clone carrying this TCR beta chain. The antigen is unknown. The Oncomine TCR Beta short-read assay sequenced DNA from cultured CD4+ T cells. Using its own MiXCR run on the PCR reads, TCRdb lists one record per CDR3 protein. Of about 18,000 distinct CDR3 sequences in the sample, less than 65% were seen once. The sample comes from a study of vaccination and CD4 T cells after COVID-19. Study-level findings and limits: The analysis of convalescent patients involved relatively few individuals and lacked early post-infection timepoints.

The treatment was: roughly 10-day PBMC culture with coronavirus spike peptide pools or control peptides (ViraFEST assay). The authors cultured some 1.9 million PBMCs per well with around 10 IU/ml IL-2 and about 10 ug/ml peptide pools. What was sequenced was CD4+ T cells from blood, cultured in vitro. The receptor comes from a human donor who had recovered from COVID-19.

This chain's CDR3 is CASSLASGGTDTQYF. The CDR3 region has the DNA TGTGCCAGCAGCTTAGCGTCAGGGGGCACAGATACGCAGTATTTT. This chain links TRBV7-9 with TRBJ2-3; D might be TRBD1 (6 bases). This CDR3 has 15 residues. Trimming left V 0 bases short and J 1 base short, with 8 bases between. The germline CDR1 and CDR2 sequences are SEHNR and FQNEAQ (reference sequence).